This T cell receptor beta chain was obtained from a study of identical twins. Germline-derived CDR1 and CDR2 are SGDLS and YYNGEE. V lost 0 bases to trimming and J lost 6 bases, with 7 bases between them. The CDR3 has 13 residues. Study-wide results and caveats: The abundant beta clonotypes from cord blood had fewer insertions, and memory repertoires had none of this. Modelling approaches yielded underestimates of out-of-frame TCR alpha sharing between monozygotic twins.

This clonotype was seen only a few times. Antigen unknown. TCRdb called the 5' RACE reads again in MiXCR, with one record for every CDR3 protein. The sample yields about 1.7 million distinct CDR3 sequences, around a third seen once. Only healthy Caucasians were enrolled as donors. V usage is TRBV9 and J usage is TRBJ2-1; D remains ambiguous. Source material: cord blood. The source is a newborn girl in good health. The CDR3 sequence: CASSVAPSNEQFF. The CDR3 DNA is TGTGCCAGCAGCGTAGCCCCTTCCAATGAGCAGTTCTTC.